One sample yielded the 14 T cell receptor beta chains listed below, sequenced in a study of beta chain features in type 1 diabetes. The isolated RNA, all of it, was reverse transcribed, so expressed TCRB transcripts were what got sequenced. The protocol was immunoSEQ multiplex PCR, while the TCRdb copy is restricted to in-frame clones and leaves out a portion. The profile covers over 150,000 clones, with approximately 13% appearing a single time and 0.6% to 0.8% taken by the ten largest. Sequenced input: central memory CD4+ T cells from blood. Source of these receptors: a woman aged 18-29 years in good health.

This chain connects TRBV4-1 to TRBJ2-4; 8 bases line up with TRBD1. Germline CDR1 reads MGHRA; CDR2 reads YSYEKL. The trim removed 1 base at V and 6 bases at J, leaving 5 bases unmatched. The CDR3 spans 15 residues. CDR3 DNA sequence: TGCGCCAGCAGCCAAGCCCGGACAGGGCTAAACATTCAGTACTTC. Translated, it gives CASSQARTGLNIQYF.

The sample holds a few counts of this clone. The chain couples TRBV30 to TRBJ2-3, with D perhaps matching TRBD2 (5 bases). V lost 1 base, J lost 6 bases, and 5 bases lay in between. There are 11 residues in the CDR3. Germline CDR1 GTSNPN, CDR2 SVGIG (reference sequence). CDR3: CAWSGTDTQYF. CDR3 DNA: TGTGCCTGGAGTGGGACTGATACGCAGTATTTT.

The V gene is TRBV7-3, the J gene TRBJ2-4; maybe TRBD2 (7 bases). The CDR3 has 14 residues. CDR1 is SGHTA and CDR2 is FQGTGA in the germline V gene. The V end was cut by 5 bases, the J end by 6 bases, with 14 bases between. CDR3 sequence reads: CASSPQRGGNIQYF. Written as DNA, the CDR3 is TGTGCCAGCAGCCCACAAAGGGGGGGAAACATTCAGTACTTC.

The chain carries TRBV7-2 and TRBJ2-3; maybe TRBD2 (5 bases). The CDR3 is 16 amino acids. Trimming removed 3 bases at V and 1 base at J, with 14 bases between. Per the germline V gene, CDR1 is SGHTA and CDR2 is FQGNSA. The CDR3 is CASSFLLGDGTDTQYF. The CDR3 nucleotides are TGTGCCAGCAGCTTTCTCCTGGGAGACGGCACAGATACGCAGTATTTT.

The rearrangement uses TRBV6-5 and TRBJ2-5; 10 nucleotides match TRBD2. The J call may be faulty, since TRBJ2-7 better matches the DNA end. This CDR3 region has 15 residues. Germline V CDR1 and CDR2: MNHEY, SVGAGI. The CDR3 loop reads CASSYKASGRYEQYF. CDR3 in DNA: TGTGCCAGCAGTTACAAGGCTAGCGGGAGATACGAGCAGTACTTC.

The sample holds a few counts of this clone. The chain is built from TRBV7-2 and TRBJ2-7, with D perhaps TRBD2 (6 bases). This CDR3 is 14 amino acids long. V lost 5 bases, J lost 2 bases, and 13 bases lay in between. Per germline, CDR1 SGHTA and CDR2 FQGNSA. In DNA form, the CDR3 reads TGTGCCAGCAGCGGGGGGACGGTAGCCTACGAGCAGTACTTC. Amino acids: CASSGGTVAYEQYF.

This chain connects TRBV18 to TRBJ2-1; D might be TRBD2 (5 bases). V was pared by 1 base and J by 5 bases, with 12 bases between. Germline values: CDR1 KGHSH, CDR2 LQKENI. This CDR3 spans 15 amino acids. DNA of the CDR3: TGTGCCAGCTCACCACAGGAGGATGTCAACAATGAGCAGTTCTTC. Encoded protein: CASSPQEDVNNEQFF.

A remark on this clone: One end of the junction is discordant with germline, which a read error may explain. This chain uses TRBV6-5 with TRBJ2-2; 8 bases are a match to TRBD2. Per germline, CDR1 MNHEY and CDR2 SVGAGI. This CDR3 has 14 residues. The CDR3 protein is CASSYDGRAGELFF. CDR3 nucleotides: TGTGCCAGCAGTTACGACGGGAGGGCCGGTGAGCTGTTTTTT.

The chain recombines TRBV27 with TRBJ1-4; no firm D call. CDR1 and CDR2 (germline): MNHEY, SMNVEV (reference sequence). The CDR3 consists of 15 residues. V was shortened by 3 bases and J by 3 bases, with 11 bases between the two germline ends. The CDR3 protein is CASSLFAAPNEKLFF. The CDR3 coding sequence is TGTGCCAGCAGTTTGTTCGCGGCTCCTAATGAAAAACTGTTTTTT.

The CDR3 nucleotides are TGTGCCAGCAGCTTAGGGCTGGCTATGCGGACAGATACGCAGTATTTT. Residues: CASSLGLAMRTDTQYF. The V call is TRBV7-2, the J call TRBJ2-3, with D uncertain. Germline V lookup: CDR1 SGHTA, CDR2 FQGNSA. The CDR3 spans 16 residues. V was trimmed by 1 base and J by 3 bases, leaving 14 bases between them.

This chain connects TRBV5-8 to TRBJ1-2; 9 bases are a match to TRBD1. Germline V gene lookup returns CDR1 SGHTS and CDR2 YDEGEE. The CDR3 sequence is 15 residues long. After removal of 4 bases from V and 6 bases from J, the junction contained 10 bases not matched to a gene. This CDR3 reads CASSRTWDRADGYTF. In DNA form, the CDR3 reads TGTGCCAGCAGCCGGACCTGGGACAGGGCCGATGGCTACACCTTC.

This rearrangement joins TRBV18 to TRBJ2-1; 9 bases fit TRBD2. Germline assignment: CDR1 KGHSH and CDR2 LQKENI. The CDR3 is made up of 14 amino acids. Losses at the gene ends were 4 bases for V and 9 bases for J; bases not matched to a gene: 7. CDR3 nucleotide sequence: TGTGCCAGCTCACGAGTAGCGGGAGCCGTTGAGCAGTTCTTC. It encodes CASSRVAGAVEQFF. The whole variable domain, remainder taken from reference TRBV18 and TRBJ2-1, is NAGVMQNPRHLVRRRGQEARLRCSPMKGHSHVYWYRQLPEEGLKFMVYLQKENIIDESGMPKERFSAEFPKEGPSILRIQQVVRGDSAAYFCASSRVAGAVEQFFGPGTRLTVL.

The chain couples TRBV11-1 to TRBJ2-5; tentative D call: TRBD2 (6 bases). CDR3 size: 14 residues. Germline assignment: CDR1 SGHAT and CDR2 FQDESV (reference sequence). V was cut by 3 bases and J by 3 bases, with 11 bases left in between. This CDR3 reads CASSFTRLEETQYF. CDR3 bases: TGTGCCAGCAGCTTCACAAGACTAGAAGAGACCCAGTACTTC.

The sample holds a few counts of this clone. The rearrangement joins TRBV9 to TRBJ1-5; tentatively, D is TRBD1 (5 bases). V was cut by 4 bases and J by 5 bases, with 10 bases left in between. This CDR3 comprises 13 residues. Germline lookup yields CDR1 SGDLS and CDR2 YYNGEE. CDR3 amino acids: CASSFGGDQPQHF. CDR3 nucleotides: TGTGCCAGCAGCTTCGGAGGGGATCAGCCCCAGCATTTT.